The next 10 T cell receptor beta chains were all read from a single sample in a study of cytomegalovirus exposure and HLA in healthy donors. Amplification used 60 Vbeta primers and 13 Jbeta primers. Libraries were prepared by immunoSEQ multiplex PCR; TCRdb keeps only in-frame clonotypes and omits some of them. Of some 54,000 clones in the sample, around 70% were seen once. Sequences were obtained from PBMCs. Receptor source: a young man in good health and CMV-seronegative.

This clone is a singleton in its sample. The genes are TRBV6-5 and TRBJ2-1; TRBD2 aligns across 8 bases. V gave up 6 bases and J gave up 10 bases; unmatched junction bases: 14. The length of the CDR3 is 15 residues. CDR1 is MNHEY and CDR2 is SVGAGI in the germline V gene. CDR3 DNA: TGTGCCAGCAGCCCCTGGGGAGCGGGAGTAGTGGAGCAGTTCTTC. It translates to CASSPWGAGVVEQFF.

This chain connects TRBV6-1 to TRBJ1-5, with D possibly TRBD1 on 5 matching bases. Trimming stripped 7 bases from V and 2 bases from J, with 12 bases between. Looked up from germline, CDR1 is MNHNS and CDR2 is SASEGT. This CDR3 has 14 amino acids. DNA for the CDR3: TGTGCCAGCACCGGACAACCAGGCAATCAGCCCCAGCATTTT. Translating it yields CASTGQPGNQPQHF.

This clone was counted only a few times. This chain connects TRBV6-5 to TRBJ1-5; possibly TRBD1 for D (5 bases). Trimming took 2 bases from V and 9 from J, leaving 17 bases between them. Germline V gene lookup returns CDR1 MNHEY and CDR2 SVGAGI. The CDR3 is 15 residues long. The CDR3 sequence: CASSYRGGGSTPQHF. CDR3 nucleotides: TGTGCCAGCAGTTACAGGGGCGGTGGCTCTACGCCCCAGCATTTT.

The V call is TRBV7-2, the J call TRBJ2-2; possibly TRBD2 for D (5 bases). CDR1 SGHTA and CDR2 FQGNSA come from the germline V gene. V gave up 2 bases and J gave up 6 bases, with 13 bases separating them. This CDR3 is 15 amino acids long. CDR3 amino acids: CASSLRGPPPGELFF. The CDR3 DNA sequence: TGTGCCAGCAGCTTACGGGGTCCGCCCCCCGGGGAGCTGTTTTTT.

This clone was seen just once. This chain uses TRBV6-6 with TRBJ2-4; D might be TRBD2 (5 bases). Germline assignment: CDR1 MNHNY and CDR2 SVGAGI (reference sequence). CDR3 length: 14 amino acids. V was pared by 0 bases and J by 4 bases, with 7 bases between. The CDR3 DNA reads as TGTGCCAGCAGTTACTCGAGAGGGAAAAACATTCAGTACTTC. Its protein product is CASSYSRGKNIQYF.

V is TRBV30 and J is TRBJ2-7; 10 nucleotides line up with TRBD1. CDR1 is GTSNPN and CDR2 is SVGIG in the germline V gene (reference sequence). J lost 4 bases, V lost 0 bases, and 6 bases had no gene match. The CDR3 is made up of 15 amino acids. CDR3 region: CAWSVLGTGAYEQYF. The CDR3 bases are TGTGCCTGGAGTGTACTGGGGACAGGGGCGTACGAGCAGTACTTC.

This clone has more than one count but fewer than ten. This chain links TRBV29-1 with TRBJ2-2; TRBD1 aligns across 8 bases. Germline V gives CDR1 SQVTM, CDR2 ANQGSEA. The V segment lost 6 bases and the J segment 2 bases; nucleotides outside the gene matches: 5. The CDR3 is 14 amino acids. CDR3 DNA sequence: TGCAGCGTCGGACAGGGTTCAAACACCGGGGAGCTGTTTTTT. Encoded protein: CSVGQGSNTGELFF.

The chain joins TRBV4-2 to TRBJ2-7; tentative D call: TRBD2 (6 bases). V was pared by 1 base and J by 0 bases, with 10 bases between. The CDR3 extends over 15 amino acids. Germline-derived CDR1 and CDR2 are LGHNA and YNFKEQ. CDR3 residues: CASSQGIGSSYEQYF. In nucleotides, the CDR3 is TGTGCCAGCAGCCAAGGGATCGGGAGCTCCTACGAGCAGTACTTC.

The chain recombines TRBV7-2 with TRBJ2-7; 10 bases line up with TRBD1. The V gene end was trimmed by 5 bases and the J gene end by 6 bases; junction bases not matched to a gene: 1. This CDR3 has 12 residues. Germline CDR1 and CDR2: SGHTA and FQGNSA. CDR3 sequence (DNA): TGTGCCAGCAGCGACAGGGGGCGCGAGCAGTACTTC. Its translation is CASSDRGREQYF.

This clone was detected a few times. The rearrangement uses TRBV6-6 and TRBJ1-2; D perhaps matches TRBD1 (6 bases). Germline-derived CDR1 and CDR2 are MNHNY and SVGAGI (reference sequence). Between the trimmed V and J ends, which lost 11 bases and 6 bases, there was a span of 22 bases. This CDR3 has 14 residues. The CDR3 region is CALRMGGRPDGYTF. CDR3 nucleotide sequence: TGTGCCTTGAGGATGGGGGGGCGCCCCGATGGCTACACCTTC.